The entry that follows covers one TCR beta chain sequence. The target antigen is unknown. Each of the patients experienced relapse following autologous stem cell transplantation, and their brentuximab vedotin exposure differed. This CDR3 has 13 residues. Trimming stripped 6 bases from V and 3 bases from J, with 9 bases between. The germline CDR1 and CDR2 sequences are WSHSY and SAAADI. This table comes from immunoSEQ multiplex PCR, and its TCRdb copy is limited to in-frame clones, with some not included. Of about 97,000 clones in the sample, around four fifths are singletons; the top ten hold more than 9%. The data were taken from a study of PD-1 blockade in classical Hodgkin lymphoma. Whole-study findings and limits: Whatever underlies the repertoire differences (possibly disease activity or prior therapy) remains undefined. By C4D1 there was a significant rise in CD4+ TCR diversity but not in CD8+ TCR diversity.

The genes are TRBV10-2 and TRBJ1-5; D is undetermined. The clonotype was recovered from a human donor with classical Hodgkin lymphoma. Material: peripheral blood mononuclear cells (PBMCs), obtained at baseline. The DNA of the CDR3 is TGCGCCAGCAGGGATTTTAACAATCAGCCCCAGCATTTT. Translated: CASRDFNNQPQHF.